These 9 T cell receptor beta chains came from one sample sequenced in a study of post-analysis software for immune sequencing data. Study conclusions and caveats: A few TRBV segments occurring more often in patients than controls included TRBV5-6, TRBV5-1 and TRBV20-1.

These receptors lack a known antigen. TCR beta libraries were prepared from cDNA with unique molecular identifiers. TCRdb reanalysed the PCR reads using MiXCR and keeps one entry per CDR3 protein. Of approximately 690,000 distinct CDR3 sequences in the sample, around 60% are singletons; the top ten hold around 11%. Sequences were obtained from blood. The receptors were sampled from a girl aged 2 to 10 with multiple sclerosis.

This clonotype was picked up a small number of times. J is TRBJ2-7 and V is TRBV10-3, with TRBD1 matching 8 bases. Trimming took 0 bases from V and 4 from J; bases not matched to a gene: 5. Germline lookup yields CDR1 ENHRY and CDR2 SYGVKD. CDR3 size: 15 residues. CDR3 amino acids: CAISESSQGAYEQYF. CDR3 bases: TGTGCCATCAGTGAGTCGAGCCAGGGGGCTTACGAGCAGTACTTC.

On this clonotype itself: One end of the junction fails to match germline, which may point to a read error. The chain recombines TRBV25-1 with TRBJ1-2, with D perhaps matching TRBD1 (5 bases). This CDR3 spans 21 amino acids. Germline values: CDR1 MGHDK, CDR2 SYGVNS. The CDR3 loop is CASSERPPNRHRQTTNYGYTF. In nucleotides, the CDR3 is TGTGCCAGCAGTGAGCGGCCCCCCAACAGGCACCGACAGACTACTAACTATGGTTACACCTTC.

This clonotype was recorded a few times. The rearrangement links TRBV7-8 to TRBJ2-1; 12 bases agree with TRBD2. In germline, CDR1 is SGHVS, CDR2 FQNEAQ. The CDR3 loop spans 16 amino acids. V trimming: 4 bases; J trimming: 2 bases; junction bases outside the gene matches: 3. The DNA of the CDR3 is TGTGCCAGCAGCTCGACTAGCGGGAGCGCCTACAATGAGCAGTTCTTC. It translates to CASSSTSGSAYNEQFF.

The V and J genes are TRBV29-1 and TRBJ2-1; 7 bases are a match to TRBD1. The CDR3 sequence is 14 residues long. The germline gives CDR1 SQVTM, CDR2 ANQGSEA. Germline trimming cut 7 bases from V and 6 bases from J; bases unmatched to any gene: 12. The CDR3 sequence is CSGYPDRQGNEQFF. CDR3 nucleotide sequence: TGCAGCGGGTATCCGGACAGGCAAGGCAATGAGCAGTTCTTC.

The rearrangement joins TRBV5-1 to TRBJ2-1; TRBD2 matches 9 bases. Germline CDR1 is SGHRS and CDR2 is YFSETQ. This CDR3 region has 15 residues. The V and J ends lost 4 bases and 8 bases, in that order; junction bases with no gene match: 10. Written as DNA, the CDR3 is TGCGCCAGCAGCCCGCCTAGCGGGACAATCGATGAGCAGTTCTTC. It specifies CASSPPSGTIDEQFF. Variable domain in full (rest from reference TRBV5-1 and TRBJ2-1): KAGVTQTPRYLIKTRGQQVTLSCSPISGHRSVSWYQQTPGQGLQFLFEYFSETQRNKGNFPGRFSGRQFSNSRSEMNVSTLELGDSALYLCASSPPSGTIDEQFFGPGTRLTVL.

The V call is TRBV20-1, the J call TRBJ2-4; D possibly matches TRBD1 or TRBD2 (6 bases each). This CDR3 is built from 13 residues. Between the trimmed V and J ends, which lost 6 bases and 1 base, there was a span of 10 bases. Germline V gene data show CDR1 as DFQATT and CDR2 as SNEGSKA (reference sequence). The CDR3 sequence: CSAGGDAKNIQYF. The CDR3 DNA follows: TGCAGTGCGGGGGGCGACGCCAAAAACATTCAGTACTTC.

The rearrangement links TRBV7-9 to TRBJ1-1, with 8 bases identical to TRBD1. From germline, CDR1 is SEHNR and CDR2 FQNEAQ (reference sequence). After removal of 4 bases from V and 10 bases from J, the junction contained 14 bases not matched to a gene. The CDR3 extends over 15 amino acids. The chain's CDR3 is CASSSRQGRFSGAFF. CDR3 coding DNA: TGTGCCAGCAGCTCAAGACAGGGGCGTTTCTCTGGAGCTTTCTTT. The entire variable domain, with the rest obtained from reference TRBV7-9 and TRBJ1-1, is as follows: DTGVSQNPRHKITKRGQNVTFRCDPISEHNRLYWYRQTLGQGPEFLTYFQNEAQLEKSRLLSDRFSAERPKGSFSTLEIQRTEQGDSAMYLCASSSRQGRFSGAFFGQGTRLTVV.

V is TRBV12-3 or TRBV12-4 and J is TRBJ2-5, with D perhaps TRBD2 (5 bases). V was shortened by 3 bases and J by 4 bases, with 18 bases between the two germline ends. This CDR3 has 16 residues. The DNA of the CDR3 is TGTGCCAGCAGTTTCTGGGGTGGGGAGAAGGGAGAGACCCAGTACTTC. The encoded protein is CASSFWGGEKGETQYF.

This clonotype was counted a few times. J is TRBJ1-6 and V is TRBV7-2, with D maybe TRBD1 (6 bases). The length of the CDR3 is 16 residues. Trimming cost V 8 bases and J 3 bases, with 17 bases left between them. From germline, CDR1 is SGHTA and CDR2 FQGNSA. CDR3 protein: CASPFPGEGYNSPLHF. CDR3 bases: TGTGCCAGCCCCTTCCCAGGGGAGGGCTATAATTCACCCCTCCACTTT.